A selection of T cell receptor beta chains follows, all from one sample in a study of T cell repertoires in aging, cancer and after chemotherapy. TCRdb re-called the multiplex PCR reads with MiXCR, one entry per CDR3 protein. The profile shows fewer than 8,500 distinct CDR3 sequences, roughly 29% of them singletons. Sample: blood. The origin of the receptors is a human donor with a blood cancer. The donor label of this sample is uncertain. Both conserved end residues are part of each CDR3. D genes are given only for firm matches. The size entry is marked missing in some rows and otherwise reads once, few, many or a size class.

V gene	D gene	clone size	J gene	CDR3 DNA	CDR3 protein
TRBV27	-	few	TRBJ2-3	TGTGCCAGCAGGCCCGGGAGTCTAAGTACGCAGTATTTT	CASRPGSLSTQYF
TRBV7-9	-	few	TRBJ2-5	TGTGCCAGCAGCTTCGGAGCCCCAGAGACCCAGTACTTC	CASSFGAPETQYF
TRBV6-2/TRBV6-3	TRBD2	-	TRBJ2-1	TGTGCCAGCAGTCCTCTCTGGCGGGGGGGAATGGAGGGAGGCAATGAGCAGTTCTTC	CASSPLWRGGMEGGNEQFF
TRBV13	-	-	TRBJ2-7	TGTGCCAGCAGCCCGACGGGATCCTACGAGCAGTACTTC	CASSPTGSYEQYF
TRBV5-4	TRBD1	few	TRBJ2-5	TGTGCCAGCAGCCCCGGGACAGATCAAGAGACCCAGTACTTC	CASSPGTDQETQYF
TRBV6-2/TRBV6-3	TRBD2	-	TRBJ2-7	TGTGCCAGCAGTTTCGGCGGGGGGGCCCCCTACGAGCAGTACTTC	CASSFGGGAPYEQYF
TRBV6-4	-	few	TRBJ1-2	TGTGCCAGCAGTTCGGGCCCAGGAATGGGCTACACCTTC	CASSSGPGMGYTF
TRBV13	TRBD1	medium-sized	TRBJ2-1	TGTGCCAGCAGCCTTCCGAGACAGGGAAACAATGAGCAGTTCTTC	CASSLPRQGNNEQFF
TRBV30	-	-	TRBJ2-1	TGTGCCTGGAGCGCGTCCGGGGACAATGAGCAGTTCTTC	CAWSASGDNEQFF
TRBV6-5	TRBD2	-	TRBJ2-3	TGTGCCAGCAGTTACCGTCTAGCGGGGGGGACAGATACGCAGTATTTT	CASSYRLAGGTDTQYF
TRBV6-6	-	many	TRBJ2-2	TGTGCCAGCAAAACTATTGCCGGGGAGCTGTTTTTT	CASKTIAGELFF
TRBV7-9	-	-	TRBJ1-2	TGTGCCAGCAGCTTACCCTCAGCCCATGGCTACACCTTC	CASSLPSAHGYTF
TRBV7-2	TRBD2	-	TRBJ2-3	TGTGCCAGCAGCTCCGGGACTAGAACCACAGATACGCAGTATTTT	CASSSGTRTTDTQYF
TRBV6-1	-	medium-sized	TRBJ2-2	TGTGCCAGCATTGGGCTGAACACCGGGGAGCTGTTTTTT	CASIGLNTGELFF
TRBV19	-	many	TRBJ1-2	TGTGCCAGTAGGTTCAGTTTTATTGGCTACACCTTC	CASRFSFIGYTF
TRBV5-6	TRBD1	-	TRBJ1-2	TGTGCCAGCAGCTCCGGGACAGGAGCTAACTATGGCTACACCTTC	CASSSGTGANYGYTF
TRBV20-1	-	-	TRBJ1-2	TGCAGTGCTGGGAAGTCTAACTATGGCTACACCTTC	CSAGKSNYGYTF
TRBV7-9	-	-	TRBJ1-1	TGTGCCACCATGCACCTCCCTATGAACACTGAAGCTTTCTTT	CATMHLPMNTEAFF
TRBV27	-	many	TRBJ2-2	TGTGCCAGCAGTTCGAGTTATTCCACCGGGGAGCTGTTTTTT	CASSSSYSTGELFF
TRBV19	-	medium-sized	TRBJ2-6	TGTGCCAGTAAAGAGGGTCCTCTCAGGCGTGGGGCCAACGTCCTGACTTTC	CASKEGPLRRGANVLTF
TRBV20-1	-	-	TRBJ1-2	TGCAGTGCTAGGTTAGCGGGGGCTCGTGGCTACACCTTC	CSARLAGARGYTF
TRBV7-2	TRBD1	-	TRBJ1-2	TGTGCCAGCAGCCCGACGGGACAGGGGGTATCCTATGGCTACACCTTC	CASSPTGQGVSYGYTF
TRBV19	-	medium-sized	TRBJ1-2	TGTGCCAGTATGGGGGCCTTCCGCTATGGCTACACCTTC	CASMGAFRYGYTF
TRBV21-1	-	-	TRBJ1-2	TGTGCCAGCAGCAAAGTGGGGGACAGGTGCCCGGGCTATGGCTACACCTTC	CASSKVGDRCPGYGYTF
TRBV24-1	TRBD2	few	TRBJ2-3	TGTGCCACCAGTGATTTAGGCGGGGGAACGACAGATACGCAGTATTTT	CATSDLGGGTTDTQYF
TRBV5-6	-	-	TRBJ1-4	TGTGCCAGCAGTCAGGCAGGGCAGGAAAAACTGTTTTTT	CASSQAGQEKLFF
TRBV6-1	-	few	TRBJ1-1	TGTGCCAGCCATGTGGGTACGGGGGGAGCTTTCTTT	CASHVGTGGAFF
TRBV27	-	-	TRBJ1-5	TGTGCCAGCAGTTCTACGACAGAAGGCAATCAGCCCCAGCATTTT	CASSSTTEGNQPQHF
TRBV6-5	-	-	TRBJ2-1	TGTGCCAGCAGTGAAGTGGGGGCTCGTGAGCAGTTCTTC	CASSEVGAREQFF
TRBV12-3/TRBV12-4	-	-	TRBJ2-1	TGTGCCAGCAGTCCGGACTGGTACAATGAGCAGTTCTTC	CASSPDWYNEQFF
TRBV28	-	few	TRBJ2-2	TGTGCCAGCAGGAGGGGGGAGGACACCGGGGAGCTGTTTTTT	CASRRGEDTGELFF
TRBV15	TRBD1	-	TRBJ2-7	TGTGCCACCAGCAGAGATGGGGGCAGGGGGTCCTACGAGCAGTACTTC	CATSRDGGRGSYEQYF
TRBV5-4	TRBD1	-	TRBJ1-6	TGTGCCAGCAGCTTAACGGGACAGGGGAGCTCACCCCTCCACTTT	CASSLTGQGSSPLHF
TRBV11-1	-	-	TRBJ1-4	TGTGCCAGCAGCTTCCGGCTGGGGAGTGAAAAACTGTTTTTT	CASSFRLGSEKLFF
TRBV15	-	large	TRBJ2-5	TGTGCCACCAGCAGTGCAGGGTGGAGTTCGGAGACCCAGTACTTC	CATSSAGWSSETQYF
TRBV6-5	-	-	TRBJ1-4	TGTGCCACCTGGACAATAGTTGCAACTAATGAAAAACTGTTTTTT	CATWTIVATNEKLFF
TRBV6-5	-	many	TRBJ2-7	TGTGCCAGCAGCTTCATGGAGTCCTACGAGCAGTACTTC	CASSFMESYEQYF
TRBV27	-	medium-sized	TRBJ1-4	TGTGCCAGCAGTTTATCTACGGGGGAAAAACTGTTTTTT	CASSLSTGEKLFF
TRBV6-5	-	few	TRBJ2-1	TGCGCCAGCAGTCGGGGGAATGAGCAGTTCTTC	CASSRGNEQFF
TRBV30	TRBD1	-	TRBJ1-3	TGTGCCTGGAGTGTGGGGACAGCGGGAGTCACCATATATTTT	CAWSVGTAGVTIYF
TRBV24-1	-	-	TRBJ2-2	TGTGCCACCAGCCTTGCGCCGTCGAACACCGGGGTGCTGTTTTTT	CATSLAPSNTGVLFF
TRBV15	-	-	TRBJ2-7	TGTGCCACCAGCAGAGAGGGGGGCAGGGGGTCCTACGAGCAGTACTTC	CATSREGGRGSYEQYF
TRBV5-4	TRBD1	few	TRBJ2-2	TGTGCCAGCAGCTCCCGGTCCCGGGACAGGGACGAGCTGTTTTTT	CASSSRSRDRDELFF
TRBV5-6	-	medium-sized	TRBJ2-1	TGTGCCAGCAGCTTGGATCCGGGCACCTACAATGAGCAGTTCTTC	CASSLDPGTYNEQFF
TRBV5-1	-	-	TRBJ1-6	TGCGCCAGCAGGGCAGGGAGCTCCTATAATTCACCCCTCCACTTT	CASRAGSSYNSPLHF
TRBV19	-	few	TRBJ2-5	TGTGCCAGTAATGGGGGCGAGACCCAGTACTTC	CASNGGETQYF
TRBV29-1	TRBD2	medium-sized	TRBJ2-3	TGCAGCCCGGGGGGTCTAGCGGGGACTAGCACAGATACGCAGTATTTT	CSPGGLAGTSTDTQYF
TRBV19	TRBD1	many	TRBJ1-6	TGTGCCAGCTCCGGACAGGGAACTAATTCACCCCTCCACTTT	CASSGQGTNSPLHF